These 23 T cell receptor beta chains came from one sample sequenced in a study of Ad26.COV2.S vaccination and SARS-CoV-2 variants. Some clones are missing from TCRdb's copy, which holds only in-frame ones; the method was immunoSEQ multiplex PCR. The sample holds roughly 350,000 clones; about nine tenths are singletons and the top ten take 3.4%. Sample treatment: 15 to 20 received Ad26.COV2.S at low or high dose, single or two shots; roughly five received placebo; per-sample allocation not given. The investigators took samples on day 63 after the first vaccine or placebo injection. Sequences were derived from peripheral blood, sampled in a trial of Ad26.COV2.S vaccine versus placebo. All receptors derive from a person between 18 and 65 years old who received the Ad26.COV2.S COVID-19 vaccine or a placebo.

The chain is built from TRBV4-2 and TRBJ2-7, with TRBD2 matching 8 bases. Unmatched junction bases numbered 5, after V lost 0 bases and J lost 1 base. This CDR3 contains 16 residues. From germline, CDR1 is LGHNA and CDR2 YNFKEQ. DNA for the CDR3: TGTGCCAGCAGCCAAGAGGACGGGGGGGGTTCCTACGAGCAGTACTTC. Translated, it gives CASSQEDGGGSYEQYF.

The chain carries TRBV7-9 and TRBJ1-1; D uncertain. The V gene lost 2 bases and the J gene lost 0 bases, with 16 bases spanning the gap. CDR1 SEHNR and CDR2 FQNEAQ come from the germline V gene (reference sequence). The CDR3 covers 17 residues. The DNA of the CDR3 is TGTGCCAGCAGCTTATTCGGTGGTATCTCCATGAACACTGAAGCTTTCTTT. Amino acids: CASSLFGGISMNTEAFF.

This clone has just one count. The V gene is TRBV7-9, the J gene TRBJ1-2; TRBD1 is a possible D gene (6 bases). V gave up 5 bases and J gave up 2 bases, with 24 bases separating them. Germline V gives CDR1 SEHNR, CDR2 FQNEAQ (reference sequence). The CDR3 loop spans 18 amino acids. The CDR3 DNA sequence: TGTGCCAGCAGCCCAACGCCGGGAGGGGGGCGGCAGAACTATGGCTACACCTTC. It encodes CASSPTPGGGRQNYGYTF. Based on the CDR3 plus reference TRBV7-9 and TRBJ1-2, the full variable domain is DTGVSQNPRHKITKRGQNVTFRCDPISEHNRLYWYRQTLGQGPEFLTYFQNEAQLEKSRLLSDRFSAERPKGSFSTLEIQRTEQGDSAMYLCASSPTPGGGRQNYGYTFGSGTRLTVV.

The chain employs TRBV2 and TRBJ1-2, with D tentatively TRBD1 (6 bases). V lost 6 bases to trimming and J lost 4 bases, with 12 bases between them. This CDR3 region has 13 residues. Germline values: CDR1 SNHLY, CDR2 FYNNEI. The CDR3 DNA reads TGTGCCAGCAGACCAACAGGGTCCTATGGCTACACCTTC. Translating it yields CASRPTGSYGYTF.

This clone was recorded once. The gene calls are TRBV27 and TRBJ2-3, with a tentative D call TRBD2 (6 bases). Looked up from germline, CDR1 is MNHEY and CDR2 is SMNVEV (reference sequence). CDR3 length: 14 amino acids. Trimming shortened V by 3 bases and J by 0 bases, and 7 bases separated the two germline ends. CDR3 bases: TGTGCCAGCAGTTTGGGACTCAGCACAGATACGCAGTATTTT. It encodes CASSLGLSTDTQYF.

The count of this clone is one. CDR3 nucleotide sequence: TGTGCCAGCAACCGGCGGGGGGACGAGGTTGAGCAGTACTTC. Translating gives CASNRRGDEVEQYF. The J gene is TRBJ2-7, the V gene TRBV9, with 8 nucleotides matching TRBD2. This CDR3 is built from 14 residues. The J segment lost 7 bases and the V segment lost 6 bases, leaving 12 bases of the junction unmatched. In germline, CDR1 is SGDLS, CDR2 YYNGEE.

The chain uses TRBV7-9 and TRBJ2-3; D ambiguous. The V and J ends lost 5 bases and 5 bases respectively, with 11 bases between them. The length of the CDR3 is 13 residues. The germline gives CDR1 SEHNR, CDR2 FQNEAQ (reference sequence). The CDR3 region has the DNA TGTGCCAGCAGCCTCGACTTGGGAGATACGCAGTATTTT. As protein: CASSLDLGDTQYF.

The CDR3 protein is CASSSDRVGVSPLHF. The DNA of the CDR3 is TGCGCCAGCAGCTCTGACAGGGTGGGGGTGTCACCCCTCCACTTT. The chain links TRBV5-1 to TRBJ1-6; TRBD1 aligns across 7 bases. Trimming at V came to 3 bases and at J to 10 bases, leaving 10 bases not matched to a gene. Germline V gene sequence: CDR1 SGHRS, CDR2 YFSETQ. This CDR3 contains 15 residues.

The J gene is TRBJ2-1, the V gene TRBV30, with 10 bases lining up with TRBD1. Germline-derived CDR1 and CDR2 are GTSNPN and SVGIG (reference sequence). This CDR3 region has 13 residues. V shed 1 base and J 8 bases; nucleotides not matched to a gene: 2. The CDR3 DNA reads TGTGCCTGGAGTGGGGACAGGGGCGATGAGCAGTTCTTC. Translated, it gives CAWSGDRGDEQFF.

The chain is built from TRBV5-1 and TRBJ2-1, with 8 bases fitting TRBD2. CDR1 and CDR2 from the germline V gene are SGHRS and YFSETQ. This CDR3 comprises 15 residues. With V trimmed by 4 bases and J by 0 bases, 3 bases remained unmatched. As DNA, the CDR3 is TGCGCCAGCAGCCTAAGCGGGAGCTCCTACAATGAGCAGTTCTTC. This codes for CASSLSGSSYNEQFF. The entire variable domain, with the rest obtained from reference TRBV5-1 and TRBJ2-1, is as follows: KAGVTQTPRYLIKTRGQQVTLSCSPISGHRSVSWYQQTPGQGLQFLFEYFSETQRNKGNFPGRFSGRQFSNSRSEMNVSTLELGDSALYLCASSLSGSSYNEQFFGPGTRLTVL.

The V call is TRBV18, the J call TRBJ1-4; TRBD1 matches 11 bases. The germline CDR1 and CDR2 sequences are KGHSH and LQKENI. The CDR3 sequence is 16 residues long. Trimming took 2 bases from V and 2 from J; bases not matched to a gene: 1. The CDR3, as DNA: TGTGCCAGCTCACCAGGGACAGGGGGGACTAATGAAAAACTGTTTTTT. As protein: CASSPGTGGTNEKLFF.

This chain joins TRBV6-2 or TRBV6-3 and TRBJ2-5, with 8 nucleotides matching TRBD1. This CDR3 comprises 16 residues. Germline V gives CDR1 MNHEY, CDR2 SVGEGT. V gave up 0 bases and J gave up 4 bases; unmatched junction bases: 7. The CDR3 DNA follows: TGTGCCAGCAGTTACTCGACTATTACAGGGGGAGAGACCCAGTACTTC. Amino acids: CASSYSTITGGETQYF.

This chain connects TRBV5-5 to TRBJ2-1; maybe TRBD2 (6 bases). From germline, CDR1 is SGHKS and CDR2 YYEKEE (reference sequence). The CDR3 totals 15 residues. V was pared by 0 bases and J by 10 bases, with 17 bases between. The CDR3 region is CASSLAGVSREEQFF. The DNA of the CDR3 is TGTGCCAGCAGCTTGGCGGGGGTCTCCCGGGAGGAGCAGTTCTTC.

The V call is TRBV29-1, the J call TRBJ1-2; D is undetermined. Trimming removed 0 bases at V and 8 bases at J, with 7 bases between. Germline-derived CDR1 and CDR2 are SQVTM and ANQGSEA. CDR3 length: 11 residues. CDR3 sequence: CSVEEGIGYTF. The CDR3 DNA is TGCAGCGTTGAAGAGGGGATAGGCTACACCTTC.

The chain joins TRBV7-9 to TRBJ1-3, with a weak D call TRBD1 (5 bases). Deletions cut 1 base from V and 2 bases from J, with 12 bases between. CDR1 is SEHNR, CDR2 FQNEAQ, per germline (reference sequence). The CDR3 extends over 16 amino acids. The CDR3 nucleotides read TGTGCCAGCAGCTTAGGGGGGGACCGTACTGGAAACACCATATATTTT. It translates to CASSLGGDRTGNTIYF.

J is TRBJ2-3 and V is TRBV6-6; D tentatively fits TRBD1 or TRBD2 (6 bases each). Germline V lookup: CDR1 MNHNY, CDR2 SVGAGI (reference sequence). Trimming took off 7 bases at V and 3 bases at J, with 8 bases between the two ends. The CDR3 loop spans 12 amino acids. CDR3 sequence (DNA): TGTGCCAGCACGGGGGCTACAGATACGCAGTATTTT. This sequence encodes CASTGATDTQYF.

The J gene is TRBJ2-7, the V gene TRBV6-5; a weak D match, TRBD2 (5 bases). Germline CDR1 MNHEY, CDR2 SVGAGI. CDR3 length: 14 residues. The V end was cut by 6 bases, the J end by 1 base, with 13 bases between. CDR3 sequence (DNA): TGTGCCAGCAGACCCGACTACCAATCCTACGAGCAGTACTTC. This sequence encodes CASRPDYQSYEQYF.

This clone was seen a few times. CDR3 coding DNA: TGTGCTAGTGGTTTGGGGACGGAAGAGACCCAGTACTTC. Residues: CASGLGTEETQYF. The chain employs TRBV12-5 and TRBJ2-5; D is uncertain. Trimming shortened V by 1 base and J by 3 bases, and 6 bases separated the two germline ends. This CDR3 is built from 13 residues. Germline CDR1 LGHNT, CDR2 FRNRAP. Supplemented by reference TRBV12-5 and TRBJ2-5, the full variable domain reads DARVTQTPRHKVTEMGQEVTMRCQPILGHNTVFWYRQTMMQGLELLAYFRNRAPLDDSGMPKDRFSAEMPDATLATLKIQPSEPRDSAVYFCASGLGTEETQYFGPGTRLLVL.

The chain uses TRBV2 and TRBJ1-1; the D is unclear. From germline, CDR1 is SNHLY and CDR2 FYNNEI. The CDR3 length is 14 residues. V lost 1 base and J 2 bases, leaving 8 bases between the germline ends. CDR3 sequence: CASSEGAANTEAFF. The CDR3 region has the DNA TGTGCCAGCAGTGAAGGGGCAGCAAACACTGAAGCTTTCTTT.

As for this clone: The junction differs from germline at one of its ends, possibly a read error. The chain is built from TRBV5-4 and TRBJ2-7; D perhaps matches TRBD2 (6 bases). There are 13 residues in the CDR3. Germline V lookup: CDR1 SGHNT, CDR2 YYREEE (reference sequence). CDR3 residues: CTSSVDGRREQYF. CDR3 DNA: TGTACCAGCAGTGTGGACGGGAGACGCGAGCAGTACTTC.

This clone occurred many times. The J gene is TRBJ2-3, the V gene TRBV4-2; D is ambiguous. This CDR3 is built from 17 residues. Germline loops: CDR1 LGHNA, CDR2 YNFKEQ. Trimming took 0 bases from V and 0 from J, leaving 13 bases between them. CDR3 nucleotide sequence: TGTGCCAGCAGCCAAGATTCCCAGCCACCTAGCACAGATACGCAGTATTTT. This encodes CASSQDSQPPSTDTQYF.

The V gene is TRBV6-2 or TRBV6-3, the J gene TRBJ2-1; the match to TRBD1 covers 9 bases. The germline CDR1 and CDR2 sequences are MNHEY and SVGEGT. This CDR3 region has 17 residues. Trimming cost V 6 bases and J 9 bases; bases outside gene matches: 18. CDR3 sequence reads: CASSPTLPGQGSSEQFF. CDR3 bases: TGTGCCAGCAGCCCCACCCTACCGGGACAGGGATCGAGTGAGCAGTTCTTC.

The genes are TRBV6-6 and TRBJ2-1; a possible D gene is TRBD2 (6 bases). V shed 10 bases and J shed 7 bases, with 17 bases lying between them. From germline, CDR1 is MNHNY and CDR2 SVGAGI (reference sequence). This CDR3 contains 13 residues. The CDR3 bases are TGTGCCATCCACGGGGGTACGGAGAATGAGCAGTTCTTC. The encoded protein is CAIHGGTENEQFF.